These 19 T cell receptor beta chains were all obtained from the same sample, sequenced in a study of shared clonotypes between healthy human individuals. Naive CD8 populations comprised CD45RO-negative cells positively selected for CCR7, excluding terminally differentiated effector memory CD45RA+ cells. Using immunoSEQ multiplex PCR, the repertoire was profiled, and TCRdb retains in-frame clones only, with some absent. The profile covers around 1.9 million clones, with roughly 91% appearing a single time and about 1.5% taken by the ten largest. The sequencing sample was made of naive CD8+ T cells from PBMCs. The receptors shown here come from a man between 18 and 35 years old in good health. Some clones in this sample may be carry-over from other donors' samples.

This chain joins TRBV27 and TRBJ1-2; 10 bases agree with TRBD1. The V gene's germline CDR1 is MNHEY and CDR2 SMNVEV (reference sequence). The CDR3 length is 17 residues. V lost 6 bases, J lost 7 bases, and 17 bases stayed unmatched. The CDR3 coding sequence is TGTGCCAGCAGCCATTCCACGGGACAGGGGAGTATGGCTGGCTACACCTTC. Amino acids: CASSHSTGQGSMAGYTF.

This chain links TRBV9 with TRBJ1-2, with D unclear. The CDR3 spans 15 residues. Trimming pared 0 bases from V and 4 bases from J, leaving 13 bases between. Germline V CDR1 and CDR2: SGDLS, YYNGEE. In DNA, the CDR3 is TGTGCCAGCAGCGTAGCAGAGGGCTTAGGCTATGGCTACACCTTC. Its protein is CASSVAEGLGYGYTF.

In regard to this clone: Other DNA sequences from this sample encode an identical CDR3 as well. The rearrangement uses TRBV27 and TRBJ2-7; tentatively, D is TRBD1 or TRBD2 (5 bases each). There are 14 residues in the CDR3. Germline assignment: CDR1 MNHEY and CDR2 SMNVEV (reference sequence). V lost 2 bases and J lost 2, with 10 bases in between. CDR3 bases: TGTGCCAGCAGTTTAGGGGGTCGGCCCTACGAGCAGTACTTC. Translation: CASSLGGRPYEQYF.

The chain is built from TRBV28 and TRBJ2-7; 9 bases are shared with TRBD2. The CDR3 runs 15 residues. With 3 bases clipped from V and 3 bases from J, the junction kept 6 bases outside the gene matches. Per germline, CDR1 MDHEN and CDR2 SYDVKM. The CDR3 reads CASSFPSGILYEQYF. The DNA for the CDR3 is TGTGCCAGCAGTTTCCCTAGCGGGATCCTCTACGAGCAGTACTTC.

The chain couples TRBV27 to TRBJ2-3, with TRBD2 identical over 9 bases. In germline, CDR1 is MNHEY, CDR2 SMNVEV (reference sequence). V trimming: 6 bases; J trimming: 0 bases; junction bases outside the gene matches: 7. The CDR3 length is 16 residues. The CDR3 bases are TGTGCCAGCAGACCGACTAGCGGACCTAGCACAGATACGCAGTATTTT. It is translated as CASRPTSGPSTDTQYF.

The chain has TRBV7-8 and TRBJ2-1; no clear D. The CDR3 is made up of 12 amino acids. V lost 1 base and J lost 9, with 7 bases in between. Germline V gene lookup returns CDR1 SGHVS and CDR2 FQNEAQ. CDR3 bases: TGTGCCAGCAGCTTAGGGCCTCTTGAGCAGTTCTTC. This encodes CASSLGPLEQFF.

The chain carries TRBV4-1 and TRBJ2-3; 10 bases line up with TRBD2. Trimming at V came to 0 bases and at J to 3 bases, leaving 15 bases not matched to a gene. CDR1 and CDR2 (germline): MGHRA, YSYEKL. The CDR3 runs to 20 residues. This CDR3 is CASSQEAAEQREGPTDTQYF. CDR3 nucleotide sequence: TGCGCCAGCAGCCAAGAGGCGGCAGAACAGCGGGAGGGCCCTACAGATACGCAGTATTTT.

The V and J genes are TRBV7-9 and TRBJ2-7, with 7 bases that match TRBD1. Germline CDR1 and CDR2: SEHNR and FQNEAQ (reference sequence). V lost 1 base and J lost 3; bases outside the gene matches: 6. This CDR3 has 15 amino acids. The CDR3 region has the DNA TGTGCCAGCAGCTTAGTGGTGGGACAGTACTACGAGCAGTACTTC. It yields the protein CASSLVVGQYYEQYF.

This rearrangement joins TRBV6-1 to TRBJ2-7; possible D gene TRBD1, 7 bases. Germline V gene lookup returns CDR1 MNHNS and CDR2 SASEGT. Trimming stripped 4 bases from V and 0 bases from J, with 13 bases between. This CDR3 is built from 15 residues. Here the CDR3 reads CASSGGGTDSYEQYF. The CDR3 DNA is TGTGCCAGCAGTGGAGGGGGGACAGACTCCTACGAGCAGTACTTC.

The chain has TRBV27 and TRBJ2-5; 7 bases fit TRBD2. This CDR3 spans 14 amino acids. Germline V lookup: CDR1 MNHEY, CDR2 SMNVEV (reference sequence). The V gene end was trimmed by 3 bases and the J gene end by 4 bases; junction bases not matched to a gene: 5. Written as DNA, the CDR3 is TGTGCCAGCAGTTTCTTAGGGAGGGGAGAGACCCAGTACTTC. Protein: CASSFLGRGETQYF.

V is TRBV7-8 and J is TRBJ2-7; a possible D gene is TRBD2 (6 bases). The germline V gene encodes CDR1 SGHVS and CDR2 FQNEAQ. This CDR3 contains 14 residues. Trimming removed 1 base at V and 5 bases at J, with 12 bases between. This CDR3 reads CASSLGNSGHEQYF. In DNA form, the CDR3 reads TGTGCCAGCAGCTTAGGGAATAGCGGTCACGAGCAGTACTTC.

The chain links TRBV14 to TRBJ2-7, with a possible D match to TRBD1 (5 bases). Per germline, CDR1 SGHDN and CDR2 FVKESK. V was pared by 0 bases and J by 3 bases, with 9 bases between. There are 14 residues in the CDR3. CDR3 residues: CASSQDHQGYEQYF. CDR3 nucleotides: TGTGCCAGCAGCCAAGACCACCAGGGCTACGAGCAGTACTTC.

This clone occurred once. This sequence joins TRBV27 and TRBJ2-7, with 14 bases that match TRBD2. This CDR3 has 18 residues. Trimming removed 4 bases from V and 4 bases from J; junction bases left unmatched: 12. Germline CDR1 is MNHEY and CDR2 is SMNVEV (reference sequence). The DNA for the CDR3 is TGTGCCAGCAGTTCCTGGACTAGCGGGGGGCCCCCCCCTTACGAGCAGTACTTC. The encoded protein is CASSSWTSGGPPPYEQYF.

The CDR3 loop is CASTDGYGYTF. The CDR3 coding sequence is TGTGCCAGTACCGACGGCTATGGCTACACCTTC. The V call is TRBV19, the J call TRBJ1-2; D uncertain. The CDR3 totals 11 residues. The germline gives CDR1 LNHDA, CDR2 SQIVND (reference sequence). Trimming left V 7 bases short and J 4 bases short, with 7 bases between.

The genes are TRBV11-2 and TRBJ2-6; D uncertain. CDR3 size: 13 residues. Germline V gene data show CDR1 as SGHAT and CDR2 as FQNNGV. V lost 7 bases to trimming and J lost 1 base, with 5 bases between them. CDR3 region: CASMGSGANVLTF. In DNA form, the CDR3 reads TGTGCCAGCATGGGGTCTGGGGCCAACGTCCTGACTTTC.

This clone was counted a few times. CDR3 nucleotides: TGTGCCAGCAGTTTATGGGCAAAAGGCCTCCACGAGCAGTACTTC. This codes for CASSLWAKGLHEQYF. The chain links TRBV28 to TRBJ2-7; D is undetermined. V was trimmed by 0 bases and J by 5 bases, leaving 14 bases between them. CDR1 MDHEN and CDR2 SYDVKM come from the germline V gene. This CDR3 has 15 residues.

The V call is TRBV7-9, the J call TRBJ1-5; no reliable D call. V was clipped by 8 bases and J by 11 bases, with 13 bases between them. The CDR3 runs to 11 residues. The germline gives CDR1 SEHNR, CDR2 FQNEAQ (reference sequence). CDR3 DNA sequence: TGTGCCAGCGGTCGTATTAAGGCCCAGCATTTT. Translation gives CASGRIKAQHF.

The rearrangement uses TRBV27 and TRBJ1-2, with no clear D. Germline CDR1 reads MNHEY; CDR2 reads SMNVEV (reference sequence). The V and J ends lost 8 bases and 4 bases respectively, with 20 bases between them. The CDR3 sequence is 15 residues long. CDR3: CASSGGRLPVYGYTF. The CDR3 region has the DNA TGTGCCAGCTCTGGAGGACGTCTCCCCGTCTATGGCTACACCTTC.

The chain combines TRBV27 with TRBJ1-2, with 12 bases aligning to TRBD1. The CDR3 loop spans 16 amino acids. Germline V lookup: CDR1 MNHEY, CDR2 SMNVEV (reference sequence). V dropped 6 bases and J dropped 8; count of bases not matched to a gene: 13. The CDR3 DNA reads TGTGCCAGCAGCCGAGGCCCGGGACAGGGGGCGCCCGGCTACACCTTC. Protein product: CASSRGPGQGAPGYTF.